The 9 T cell receptor beta chains listed next were all sequenced from one sample in a study of CD8+ T cells in alopecia areata. As the sequencing template, cDNA was produced by extracting RNA and reverse transcribing it. Using immunoSEQ multiplex PCR, the repertoire was profiled, and TCRdb retains in-frame clones only, with some absent. The repertoire consists of around 13,000 clones, with about 65% occurring once and the leading ten covering 6% to 7.5%. Treatment indicated: oral pan-JAK inhibitor, 5-10 mg twice daily. Obtained from alopecia areata patients were lesional scalp punch biopsies along with peripheral blood. This specimen was skin, taken at week 4, from a patient treated with tofacitinib. The receptors originated from a human donor with alopecia areata.

The V call is TRBV27, the J call TRBJ2-5, with D unclear. V was pared by 4 bases and J by 11 bases, with 11 bases between. CDR3 length equals 11 residues. The germline CDR1 and CDR2 sequences are MNHEY and SMNVEV (reference sequence). CDR3 coding DNA: TGTGCCAGCAGTTCGGAGCAGGAGCAGTACTTC. This sequence encodes CASSSEQEQYF.

This clone was detected once. The rearrangement joins TRBV7-6 to TRBJ2-3, with TRBD2 identical over 8 bases. V lost 5 bases and J lost 2; bases outside the gene matches: 6. This CDR3 spans 15 amino acids. Germline V CDR1 and CDR2: SGHVS, FNYEAQ. In DNA form, the CDR3 reads TGTGCCAGCAGCGAAGCGGGGGCCACCACAGATACGCAGTATTTT. Translating it yields CASSEAGATTDTQYF.

J is TRBJ1-2 and V is TRBV9, with unresolved D. With 3 bases removed from V and 3 bases from J, the gap between germline ends came to 15 bases. The CDR3 covers 15 residues. Per germline, CDR1 SGDLS and CDR2 YYNGEE. Here the CDR3 DNA reads TGTGCCAGCAGCGGACGACCCCGGGGATACTATGGCTACACCTTC. It codes for CASSGRPRGYYGYTF.

The V call is TRBV9, the J call TRBJ1-5, with a possible D match to TRBD1 (5 bases). V was clipped by 0 bases and J by 5 bases, with 12 bases between them. Germline CDR1 is SGDLS and CDR2 is YYNGEE. The CDR3 spans 15 residues. The CDR3 sequence is CASSVDPPGDQPQHF. CDR3 coding DNA: TGTGCCAGCAGCGTAGACCCCCCGGGGGATCAGCCCCAGCATTTT.

The CDR3, as DNA: TGCGCCAGCAGCCACTTAGCGGGGGGCGAAGAAGAGACCCAGTACTTC. As protein: CASSHLAGGEEETQYF. The chain links TRBV4-1 to TRBJ2-5, with 10 bases aligning to TRBD2. The CDR3 sequence is 16 residues long. Germline CDR1 reads MGHRA; CDR2 reads YSYEKL. The V gene end was trimmed by 3 bases and the J gene end by 3 bases; junction bases not matched to a gene: 7.

The chain carries TRBV13 and TRBJ1-1; D gene unclear. V shed 8 bases and J shed 4 bases, with 17 bases lying between them. The germline CDR1 and CDR2 sequences are PRHDT and FYEKMQ (reference sequence). CDR3 length equals 14 residues. This chain's CDR3 is CASDYYGGSTEAFF. CDR3 bases: TGTGCCAGCGACTACTATGGCGGGAGCACTGAAGCTTTCTTT. The complete variable domain, with remaining parts taken from reference TRBV13 and TRBJ1-1, reads AAGVIQSPRHLIKEKRETATLKCYPIPRHDTVYWYQQGPGQDPQFLISFYEKMQSDKGSIPDRFSAQQFSDYHSELNMSSLELGDSALYFCASDYYGGSTEAFFGQGTRLTVV.

V and J are TRBV7-2 and TRBJ2-5; TRBD1 matches 9 bases. This CDR3 region has 15 residues. V trimming: 4 bases; J trimming: 4 bases; junction bases outside the gene matches: 7. CDR1 and CDR2 (germline): SGHTA, FQGNSA. The chain's CDR3 is CASSSYLTGGETQYF. For the CDR3, the DNA is TGTGCCAGCAGCTCCTATTTGACAGGGGGAGAGACCCAGTACTTC.

V usage is TRBV4-3 and J usage is TRBJ2-2; TRBD2 agrees at 9 bases. This CDR3 region has 16 residues. CDR1 and CDR2 (germline): LGHNA, YSLEER. V gave up 0 bases and J gave up 5 bases; unmatched junction bases: 4. The CDR3 DNA follows: TGCGCCAGCAGCCAAGATTGGGGACTAGCTACCGGGGAGCTGTTTTTT. Translating gives CASSQDWGLATGELFF.

This chain joins TRBV5-5 and TRBJ1-3; D is unresolved. The CDR3 runs 13 residues. Per the germline V gene, CDR1 is SGHKS and CDR2 is YYEKEE (reference sequence). V dropped 1 base and J dropped 7 bases, with 9 bases sitting between them. CDR3 sequence reads: CASSLSGSNTIYF. The CDR3 nucleotides read TGTGCCAGCAGCTTGTCAGGTTCGAACACCATATATTTT.